This TCR beta chain was recovered during a study of cytomegalovirus exposure and HLA in healthy donors. Germline-derived CDR1 and CDR2 are MNHEY and SMNVEV (reference sequence). V was clipped by 5 bases and J by 7 bases, with 15 bases between them. The CDR3 extends over 15 amino acids. Concerning this clone itself: What it recognizes is unknown.

Study outcomes and limitations: The study labeled 170 or so TCR beta chains cytomegalovirus-associated.

Using immunoSEQ multiplex PCR, the repertoire was profiled, and TCRdb retains in-frame clones only, with some absent. The sample includes around 160,000 clones, 84% of them seen just once. V and J are TRBV27 and TRBJ1-6; TRBD1 is a possible D gene (5 bases). The receptor's source is a young man in good health and CMV-seropositive. Sequences were obtained from PBMCs. The CDR3 loop is CASSPMGNRNSPLHF. The DNA for the CDR3 is TGTGCCAGCAGTCCCATGGGCAACAGGAATTCACCCCTCCACTTT.